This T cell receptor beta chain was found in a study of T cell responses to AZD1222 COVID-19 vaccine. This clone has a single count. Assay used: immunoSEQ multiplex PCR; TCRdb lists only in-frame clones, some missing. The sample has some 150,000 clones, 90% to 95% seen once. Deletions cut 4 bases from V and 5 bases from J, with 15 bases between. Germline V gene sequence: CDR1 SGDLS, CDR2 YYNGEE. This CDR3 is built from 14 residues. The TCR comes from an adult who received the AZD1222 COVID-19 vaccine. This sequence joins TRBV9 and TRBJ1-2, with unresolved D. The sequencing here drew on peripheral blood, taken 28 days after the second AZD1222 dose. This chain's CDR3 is CASSPSQVRYGYTF. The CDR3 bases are TGTGCCAGCAGCCCCTCCCAGGTCCGATATGGCTACACCTTC. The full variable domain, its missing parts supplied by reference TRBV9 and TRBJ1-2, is DSGVTQTPKHLITATGQRVTLRCSPRSGDLSVYWYQQSLDQGLQFLIQYYNGEERAKGNILERFSAQQFPDLHSELNLSSLELGDSALYFCASSPSQVRYGYTFGSGTRLTVV.